A selection of T cell receptor beta chains follows, all from one sample in a study of T cells after yellow fever vaccination. Using its own MiXCR run on the 5' RACE reads, TCRdb lists one record per CDR3 protein. The data contain some 220,000 distinct CDR3 sequences, approximately 3.3% of them seen just once; the ten biggest clones take up approximately 3%. This specimen consisted of CD4+ T cells sorted from PBMCs, obtained 10 days after the yellow fever booster vaccination. Source of these receptors: a man younger than 35 who received the YFV17D yellow fever vaccine. CDR3s include the opening cysteine and the closing phenylalanine or tryptophan. The D gene is left open where the match is weak. The size entry is marked missing in some rows and otherwise reads once, few, many or a size class.

TRBV6-2/TRBV6-3	.	.	TRBJ1-2	TGTGCCAGCAGTCCCTCCACTTCGAATGGCTACACCTTC	CASSPSTSNGYTF
TRBV7-2	.	TRBD2	TRBJ2-1	TGTGCCAGCAGCTTCCATGAGGCGGGGGGGTACAATGAGCAGTTCTTC	CASSFHEAGGYNEQFF
TRBV15	many	.	TRBJ1-3	TGTGCCACCAGCAGAAACAGACCCTCTGGAAACACCATATATTTT	CATSRNRPSGNTIYF
TRBV10-3	many	.	TRBJ2-7	TGTGCCATCAGTGTCTCGAGTGAGGGCCTTTACGAGCAGTACTTC	CAISVSSEGLYEQYF
TRBV18	many	TRBD1	TRBJ2-1	TGTGCCAGCTCGCGGGACAGGGTCTACAATGAGCAGTTCTTC	CASSRDRVYNEQFF
TRBV28	many	.	TRBJ2-2	TGTGCCAGCAGTCTGACCCATAACACCGGGGAGCTGTTTTTT	CASSLTHNTGELFF
TRBV12-3/TRBV12-4	.	.	TRBJ2-3	TGTGCCAGCAGAGGGTTTACGGCGGCAGATACGCAGTATTTT	CASRGFTAADTQYF
TRBV1	.	.	TRBJ1-5	TGCACCAGCAGCCAAGATGGGAAGGGCCGGCACAATCAGCCCCAGCATTTT	CTSSQDGKGRHNQPQHF
TRBV2	few	.	TRBJ2-7	TGTGCCAGCACCAAATGGGGGGGCCGCGAGCAGTACTTC	CASTKWGGREQYF
TRBV7-3	few	TRBD2	TRBJ2-1	TGTGCCAGCAGCTTAACCCTCCAGCGGGGGGCCTACAATGAGCAGTTCTTC	CASSLTLQRGAYNEQFF
TRBV7-3	many	TRBD2	TRBJ2-2	TGTGCCAGCAGCTCTATAGCGGGGGGGCGTACCGGGGAGCTGTTTTTT	CASSSIAGGRTGELFF
TRBV5-1	many	.	TRBJ1-4	TGCGCCAGCAAATTGGACTCGACGAATGAAAAACTGTTTTTT	CASKLDSTNEKLFF
TRBV7-2	.	TRBD1	TRBJ2-7	TGTGCCAGCAGCACCAACCAGGGGGTTAGGTACTTC	CASSTNQGVRYF
TRBV20-1	few	TRBD2	TRBJ2-3	TGCAGTGCTGGACTAGCGGGGGGGCCGGATACGCAGTATTTT	CSAGLAGGPDTQYF
TRBV4-3	few	.	TRBJ1-3	TGCGCCAGCAGCCTAAGTCGACTCTCTGGAAACACCATATATTTT	CASSLSRLSGNTIYF
TRBV5-1	many	.	TRBJ2-1	TGCGCCAGCAGCTTGGGGCAGATTTCCACATCCTACAATGAGCAGTTCTTC	CASSLGQISTSYNEQFF
TRBV28	few	.	TRBJ2-3	TGTGCCAGCACAAGACAGGATGCAACAGATACGCAGTATTTT	CASTRQDATDTQYF
TRBV20-1	many	TRBD1	TRBJ1-5	TGCAGTGCTGGGACAGCCCATGGCAATCAGCCCCAGCATTTT	CSAGTAHGNQPQHF
TRBV6-2/TRBV6-3	many	.	TRBJ2-4	TGTGCCAGCAGCAGCGGGCTACCCGGGAACATTCAGTACTTC	CASSSGLPGNIQYF
TRBV5-1	.	.	TRBJ2-7	TGCGCCAGCAGCTTGGAACGCCGGGGACAATCCTACGAGCAGTACTTC	CASSLERRGQSYEQYF
TRBV5-1	many	.	TRBJ1-1	TGCGCCAGCAGCCTCCTGGTCCCCGGGAACACTGAAGCTTTCTTT	CASSLLVPGNTEAFF
TRBV20-1	.	TRBD2	TRBJ2-2	TGCAGTGCTAAGGTCGCGGGGGGGACCGGGGAGCTGTTTTTT	CSAKVAGGTGELFF
TRBV7-2	many	.	TRBJ1-2	TGCGCCAGCAGCTTGGGGGGAGGCTACACCTTC	CASSLGGGYTF
TRBV19	few	.	TRBJ2-4	TGTGCCAGTAGTATCACAGGGGGGGTAGCCAAAAACATTCAGTACTTC	CASSITGGVAKNIQYF
TRBV11-2	few	.	TRBJ2-5	TGTGCCAGCAGCGGGGGGGCCAGGGAGACCCAGTACTTC	CASSGGARETQYF
TRBV19	few	.	TRBJ2-5	TGTGCCACCCTGGACAGCACCAACCAAGAGACCCAGTACTTC	CATLDSTNQETQYF
TRBV20-1	many	.	TRBJ1-4	TGCAGTGCGGTCCCGGGGTTTGGTGAAAAACTGTTTTTT	CSAVPGFGEKLFF
TRBV6-2/TRBV6-3	many	TRBD2	TRBJ2-1	TGTGCCAGCAGTAACCCGCGGGGGGGCCGGCGGAGCAATGAGCAGTTCTTC	CASSNPRGGRRSNEQFF
TRBV5-1	.	.	TRBJ1-4	TGCGCCAGCAGTCCGATCGAGCGGCAAGGGAAACTGTTTTTT	CASSPIERQGKLFF
TRBV20-1	few	.	TRBJ1-4	TGCAGTCCCTGGTGGTTAACTAATGAAAAACTGTTTTTT	CSPWWLTNEKLFF
TRBV11-1	.	TRBD1	TRBJ1-5	TGTGCCAGCAGTAACAGACAGGGCTCGGGCAATCAGCCCCAGCATTTT	CASSNRQGSGNQPQHF
TRBV20-1	.	TRBD2	TRBJ2-2	TGCAGTGCTAGGGGGGGGGTTTTCACCGGGGAGCTGTTTTTT	CSARGGVFTGELFF
TRBV12-5	once	TRBD1	TRBJ1-5	TGTGCTAGTGGCGGACAGGCAGGTAGGAGCAATCAGCCCCAGCATTTT	CASGGQAGRSNQPQHF
TRBV2	few	.	TRBJ1-6	TGTGCCAGCAGTGAAAACAGGGTAATACGTAGTTCACCCCTCCACTTT	CASSENRVIRSSPLHF
TRBV5-1	many	TRBD1	TRBJ2-2	TGCGCCAGCAGCTTGCCCAGGGGGCGCGACGGGGAGCTGTTTTTT	CASSLPRGRDGELFF
TRBV20-1	.	TRBD2	TRBJ2-5	TGCAGTGCTAGTCTCGGACTAGCGGGGGGTCAAGAGACCCAGTACTTC	CSASLGLAGGQETQYF
TRBV4-3	many	.	TRBJ1-1	TGCGCCAGCAGCCAAGATGGGGCTATCGTGAACACTGAAGCTTTCTTT	CASSQDGAIVNTEAFF
TRBV7-2	many	TRBD1	TRBJ2-6	TGTGCCAGCAGCAGACAGACAGGGGGTGGAACCACCAACGTCCTGACTTTC	CASSRQTGGGTTNVLTF
TRBV7-2	many	.	TRBJ2-5	TGTGCCAGCAGCTTAAATGCGGGGACCCAAGAGACCCAGTACTTC	CASSLNAGTQETQYF
TRBV4-3	few	.	TRBJ1-6	TGCGCCAGCAGCTCTTGGGGGGGATCACCCCTCCACTTT	CASSSWGGSPLHF
TRBV6-6	.	.	TRBJ1-5	TGTGCCAGCAGTTCTGGAATCAATCAGCCCCAGCATTTT	CASSSGINQPQHF
TRBV20-1	many	.	TRBJ2-5	TGCAGCGCACTTCGACCCCTTGGAGAGACCCAGTACTTC	CSALRPLGETQYF
TRBV6-6	.	.	TRBJ2-1	TGTGCCAGCAGCTCCAAGACCTCCCACAATGAGCAGTTCTTC	CASSSKTSHNEQFF
TRBV3-1	many	.	TRBJ1-1	TGTGCCAGCAGCCAAGACCTGGTCACTGAAGCTTTCTTT	CASSQDLVTEAFF
TRBV7-9	.	TRBD1	TRBJ1-2	TGTGCCAGCAGCTTAGGGAACCCAGCGGGACAGGGTCGCTATGGCTACACCTTC	CASSLGNPAGQGRYGYTF
TRBV11-2	many	TRBD2	TRBJ2-5	TGTGCCAGCAGGTCACTAGCGGGCGGGGAGACCCAGTACTTC	CASRSLAGGETQYF